Sequencing of this TCR beta chain was carried out in a study of T cell responses to AZD1222 COVID-19 vaccine. TCRdb's copy holds only in-frame clones and misses some; the assay was immunoSEQ multiplex PCR. The sample has about 94,000 clones, approximately 90% seen once. The receptor's source is an adult in good health. The sample consisted of peripheral blood, taken on day 0 of AZD1222 vaccination.

Here the CDR3 DNA reads TGTGCCAGCTCACCGGGTGGTGGAACAGATACGCAGTATTTT. Amino acids: CASSPGGGTDTQYF. The chain joins TRBV18 to TRBJ2-3; D uncertain. The germline V and J ends were trimmed by 3 bases and 3 bases, with 10 bases remaining between them. The CDR3 is 14 residues long. Germline-derived CDR1 and CDR2 are KGHSH and LQKENI.